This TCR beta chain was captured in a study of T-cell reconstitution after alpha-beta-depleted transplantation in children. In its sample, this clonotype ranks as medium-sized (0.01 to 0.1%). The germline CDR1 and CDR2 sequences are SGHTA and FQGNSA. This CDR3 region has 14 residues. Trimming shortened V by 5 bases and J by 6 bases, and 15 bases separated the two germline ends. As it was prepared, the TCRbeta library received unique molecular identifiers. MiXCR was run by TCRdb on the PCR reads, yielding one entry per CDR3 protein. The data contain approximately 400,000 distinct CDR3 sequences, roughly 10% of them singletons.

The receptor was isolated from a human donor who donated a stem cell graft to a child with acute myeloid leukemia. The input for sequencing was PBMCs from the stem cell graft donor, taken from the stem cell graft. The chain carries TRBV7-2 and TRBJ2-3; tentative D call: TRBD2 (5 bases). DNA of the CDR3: TGTGCCAGCAGCCTCCGGGGAGTTAAGGATACGCAGTATTTT. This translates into CASSLRGVKDTQYF. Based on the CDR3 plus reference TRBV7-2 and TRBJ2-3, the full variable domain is GAGVSQSPSNKVTEKGKDVELRCDPISGHTALYWYRQSLGQGLEFLIYFQGNSAPDKSGLPSDRFSAERTGGSVSTLTIQRTQQEDSAVYLCASSLRGVKDTQYFGPGTRLTVL.